This TCR beta chain stems from a study of T cells in localized non-small cell lung cancer. Study observations and caveats: Investigators sequenced only a single tumor region, leaving heterogeneity possible. Longer overall survival was associated with a higher density of T cells in the blood. The highest T cell clonality was in uninvolved adjacent lung, above tumor.

V lost 4 bases and J 2 bases, leaving 22 bases between the germline ends. The CDR3 sequence is 18 residues long. CDR1 and CDR2 from the germline V gene are SGHTA and FQGNSA. Assay used: immunoSEQ multiplex PCR; TCRdb lists only in-frame clones, some missing. The sample holds approximately 30,000 clones; around 90% are singletons and the top ten take around 17%. Note on this clone: What it recognizes is unknown.

This clonotype originated in a man between 35 and 75 years old with stage III lung adenocarcinoma. Specimen: peripheral blood mononuclear cells, collected before any cancer treatment. The chain carries TRBV7-2 and TRBJ2-3; D tentatively fits TRBD1 or TRBD2 (8 bases each). CDR3 in DNA: TGTGCCAGCAGCTCCACCTCAGGGGGCGGGGGGTTCACAGATACGCAGTATTTT. Protein: CASSSTSGGGGFTDTQYF.